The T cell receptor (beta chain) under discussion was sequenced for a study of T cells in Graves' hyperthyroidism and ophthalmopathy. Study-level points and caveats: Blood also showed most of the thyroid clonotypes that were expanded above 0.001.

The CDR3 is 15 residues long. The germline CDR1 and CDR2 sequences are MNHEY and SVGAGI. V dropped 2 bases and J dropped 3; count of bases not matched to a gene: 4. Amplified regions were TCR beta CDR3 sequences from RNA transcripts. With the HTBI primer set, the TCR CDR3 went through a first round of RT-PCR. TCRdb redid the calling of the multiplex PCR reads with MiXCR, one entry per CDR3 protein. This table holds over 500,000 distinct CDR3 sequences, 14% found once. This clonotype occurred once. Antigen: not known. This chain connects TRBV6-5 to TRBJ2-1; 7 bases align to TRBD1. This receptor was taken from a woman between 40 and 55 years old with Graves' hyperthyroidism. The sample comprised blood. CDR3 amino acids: CASSYRGDSYNEQFF. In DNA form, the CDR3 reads TGTGCCAGCAGTTACCGAGGGGACAGCTACAATGAGCAGTTCTTC.